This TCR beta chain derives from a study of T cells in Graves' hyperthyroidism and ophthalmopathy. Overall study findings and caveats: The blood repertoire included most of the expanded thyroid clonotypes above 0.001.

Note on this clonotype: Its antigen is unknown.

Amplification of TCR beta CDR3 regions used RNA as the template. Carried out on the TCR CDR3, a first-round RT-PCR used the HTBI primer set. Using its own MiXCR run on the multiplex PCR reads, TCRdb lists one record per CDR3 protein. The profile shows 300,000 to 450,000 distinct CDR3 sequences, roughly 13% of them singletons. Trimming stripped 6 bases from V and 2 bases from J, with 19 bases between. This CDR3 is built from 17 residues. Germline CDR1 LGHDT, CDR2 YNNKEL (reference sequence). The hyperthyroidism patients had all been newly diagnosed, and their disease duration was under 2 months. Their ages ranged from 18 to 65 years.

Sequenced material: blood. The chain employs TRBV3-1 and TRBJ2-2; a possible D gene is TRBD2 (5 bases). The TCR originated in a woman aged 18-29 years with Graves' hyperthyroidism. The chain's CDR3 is CASRPRGAGLNTGELFF. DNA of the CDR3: TGTGCCAGCAGACCCCGGGGTGCGGGCTTAAACACCGGGGAGCTGTTTTTT.